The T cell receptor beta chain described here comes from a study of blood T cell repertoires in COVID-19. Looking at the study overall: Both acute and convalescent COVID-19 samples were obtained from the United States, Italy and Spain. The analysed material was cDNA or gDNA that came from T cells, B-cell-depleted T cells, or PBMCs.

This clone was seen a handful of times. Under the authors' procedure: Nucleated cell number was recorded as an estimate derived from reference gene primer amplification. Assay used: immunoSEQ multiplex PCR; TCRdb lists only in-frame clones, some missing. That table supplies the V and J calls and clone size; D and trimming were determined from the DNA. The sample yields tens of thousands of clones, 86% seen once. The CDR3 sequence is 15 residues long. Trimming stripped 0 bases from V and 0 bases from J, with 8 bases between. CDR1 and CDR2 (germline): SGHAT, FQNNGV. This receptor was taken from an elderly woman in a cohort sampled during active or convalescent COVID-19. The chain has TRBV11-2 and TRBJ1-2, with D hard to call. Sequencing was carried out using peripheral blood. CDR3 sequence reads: CASSLERVANYGYTF. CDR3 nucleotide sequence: TGTGCCAGCAGCTTAGAACGGGTAGCTAACTATGGCTACACCTTC.